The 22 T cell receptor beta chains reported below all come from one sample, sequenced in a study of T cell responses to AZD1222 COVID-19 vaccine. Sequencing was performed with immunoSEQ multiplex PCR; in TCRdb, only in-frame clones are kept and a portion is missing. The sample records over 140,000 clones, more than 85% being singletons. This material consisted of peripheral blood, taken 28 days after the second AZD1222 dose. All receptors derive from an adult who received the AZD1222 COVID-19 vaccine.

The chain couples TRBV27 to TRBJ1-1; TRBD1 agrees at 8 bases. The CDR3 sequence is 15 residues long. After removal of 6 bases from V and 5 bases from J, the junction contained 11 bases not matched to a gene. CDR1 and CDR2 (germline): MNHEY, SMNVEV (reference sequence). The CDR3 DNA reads TGTGCCAGCAGCCCGAGGGGACAGGTTACGACTGAAGCTTTCTTT. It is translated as CASSPRGQVTTEAFF.

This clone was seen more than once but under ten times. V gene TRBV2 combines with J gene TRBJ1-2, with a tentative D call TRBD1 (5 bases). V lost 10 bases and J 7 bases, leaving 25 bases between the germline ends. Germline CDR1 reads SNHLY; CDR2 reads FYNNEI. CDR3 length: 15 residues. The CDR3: CAISPVRGDHFGYTF. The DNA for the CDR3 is TGTGCCATCAGCCCCGTTCGGGGGGATCATTTTGGCTACACCTTC. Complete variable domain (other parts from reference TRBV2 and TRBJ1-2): EPEVTQTPSHQVTQMGQEVILRCVPISNHLYFYWYRQILGQKVEFLVSFYNNEISEKSEIFDDQFSVERPDGSNFTLKIRSTKLEDSAMYFCAISPVRGDHFGYTFGSGTRLTVV.

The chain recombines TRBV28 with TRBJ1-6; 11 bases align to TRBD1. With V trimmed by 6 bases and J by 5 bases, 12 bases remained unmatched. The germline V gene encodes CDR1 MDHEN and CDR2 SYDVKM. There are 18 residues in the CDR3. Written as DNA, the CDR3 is TGTGCCAGCAGCCCGGGACAGGGGGTAAGAAGGAATAATTCACCCCTCCACTTT. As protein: CASSPGQGVRRNNSPLHF.

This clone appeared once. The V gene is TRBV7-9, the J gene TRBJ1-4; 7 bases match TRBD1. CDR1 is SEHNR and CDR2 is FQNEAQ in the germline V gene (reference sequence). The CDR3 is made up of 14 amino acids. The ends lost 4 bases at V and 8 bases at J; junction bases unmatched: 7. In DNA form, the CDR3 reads TGTGCCAGCAGCTCCGACAGGGATGGGGAAAAACTGTTTTTT. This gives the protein CASSSDRDGEKLFF.

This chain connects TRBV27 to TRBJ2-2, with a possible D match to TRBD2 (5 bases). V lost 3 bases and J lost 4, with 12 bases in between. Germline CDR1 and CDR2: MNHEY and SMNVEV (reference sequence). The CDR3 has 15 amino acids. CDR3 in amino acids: CASSFLSGITGELFF. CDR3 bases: TGTGCCAGCAGTTTTTTGTCGGGGATCACCGGGGAGCTGTTTTTT.

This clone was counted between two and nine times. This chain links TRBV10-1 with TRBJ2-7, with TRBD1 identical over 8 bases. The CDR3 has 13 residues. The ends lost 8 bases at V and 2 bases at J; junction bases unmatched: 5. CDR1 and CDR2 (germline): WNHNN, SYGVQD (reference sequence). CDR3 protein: CASPGGDPYEQYF. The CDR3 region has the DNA TGCGCCAGCCCAGGGGGCGACCCCTACGAGCAGTACTTC.

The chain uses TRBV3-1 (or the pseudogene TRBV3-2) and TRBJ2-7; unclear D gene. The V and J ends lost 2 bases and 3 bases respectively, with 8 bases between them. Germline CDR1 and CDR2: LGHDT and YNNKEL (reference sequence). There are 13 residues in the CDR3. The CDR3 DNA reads TGTGCCAGCAGCCAATCCCCGATCTACGAGCAGTACTTC. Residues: CASSQSPIYEQYF.

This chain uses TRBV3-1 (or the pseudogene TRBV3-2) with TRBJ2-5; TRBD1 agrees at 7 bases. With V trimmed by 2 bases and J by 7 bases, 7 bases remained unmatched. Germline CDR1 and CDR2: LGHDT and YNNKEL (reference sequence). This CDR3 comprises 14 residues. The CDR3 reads CASSQIGGTGTQYF. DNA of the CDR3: TGTGCCAGCAGCCAAATAGGGGGCACAGGGACCCAGTACTTC.

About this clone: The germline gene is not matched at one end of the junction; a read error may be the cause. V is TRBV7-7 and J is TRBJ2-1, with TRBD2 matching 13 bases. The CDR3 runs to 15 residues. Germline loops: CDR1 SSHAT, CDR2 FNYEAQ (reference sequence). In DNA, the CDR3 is TGTGCTAGCAGCTTGGGACTAGCGGGATACAATGAGCAGTTCTTC. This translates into CASSLGLAGYNEQFF. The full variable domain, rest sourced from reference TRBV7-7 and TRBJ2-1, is GAGVSQSPRYKVTKRGQDVTLRCDPISSHATLYWYQQALGQGPEFLTYFNYEAQPDKSGLPSDRFSAERPEGSISTLTIQRTEQRDSAMYRCASSLGLAGYNEQFFGPGTRLTVL.

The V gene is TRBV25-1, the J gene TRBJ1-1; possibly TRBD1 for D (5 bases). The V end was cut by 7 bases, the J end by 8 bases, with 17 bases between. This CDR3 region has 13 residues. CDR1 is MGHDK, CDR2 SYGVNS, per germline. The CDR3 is CASTDPSGREAFF. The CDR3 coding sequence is TGTGCCAGCACCGACCCTTCGGGGCGGGAAGCTTTCTTT.

The CDR3 sequence: CASSSIIPGQGYEQYF. The CDR3, as DNA: TGTGCCAGCAGCTCGATCATACCGGGACAGGGCTACGAGCAGTACTTC. V is TRBV7-9 and J is TRBJ2-7, with 9 bases identical to TRBD1. The CDR3 length is 16 residues. CDR1 SEHNR and CDR2 FQNEAQ come from the germline V gene (reference sequence). The junction had 10 bases not matched to a gene; V was cut back by 4 bases and J by 3 bases.

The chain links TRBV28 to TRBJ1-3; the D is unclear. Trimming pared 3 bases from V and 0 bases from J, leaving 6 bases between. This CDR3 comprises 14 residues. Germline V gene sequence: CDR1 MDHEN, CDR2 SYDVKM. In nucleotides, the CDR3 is TGTGCCAGCAGTTTTGCCGGCTCTGGAAACACCATATATTTT. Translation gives CASSFAGSGNTIYF.

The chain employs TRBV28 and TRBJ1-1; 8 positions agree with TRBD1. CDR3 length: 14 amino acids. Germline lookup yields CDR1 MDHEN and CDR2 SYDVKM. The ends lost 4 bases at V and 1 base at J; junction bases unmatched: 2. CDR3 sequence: CASSSTGENTEAFF. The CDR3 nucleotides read TGTGCCAGCAGTTCGACAGGGGAGAACACTGAAGCTTTCTTT.

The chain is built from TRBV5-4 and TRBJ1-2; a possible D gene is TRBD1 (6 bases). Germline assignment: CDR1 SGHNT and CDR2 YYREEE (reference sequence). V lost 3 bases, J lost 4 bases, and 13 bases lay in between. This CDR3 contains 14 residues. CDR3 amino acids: CASSWGGTRYGYTF. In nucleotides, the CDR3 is TGTGCCAGCAGCTGGGGGGGGACACGCTATGGCTACACCTTC.

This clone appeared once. The CDR3 protein is CAWSSGGSAGELFF. For the CDR3, the DNA is TGTGCCTGGAGTTCAGGCGGGAGTGCCGGGGAGCTGTTTTTT. The chain uses TRBV30 and TRBJ2-2; 7 positions agree with TRBD2. V was clipped by 2 bases and J by 6 bases; unmatched bases: 6. The CDR3 has 14 amino acids. The germline V gene has CDR1 GTSNPN and CDR2 SVGIG (reference sequence).

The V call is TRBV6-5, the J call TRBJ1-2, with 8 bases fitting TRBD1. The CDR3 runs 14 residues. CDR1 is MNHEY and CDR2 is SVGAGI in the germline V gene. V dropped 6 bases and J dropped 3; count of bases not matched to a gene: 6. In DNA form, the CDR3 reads TGTGCCAGCAGCCCGGACAGGGAATACTATGGCTACACCTTC. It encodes CASSPDREYYGYTF.

CDR3 sequence: CASTWGRGTAFF. In DNA, the CDR3 is TGTGCCAGCACCTGGGGCAGGGGTACGGCTTTCTTT. V is TRBV13 and J is TRBJ1-1, with D possibly being TRBD1 (6 bases). Germline values: CDR1 PRHDT, CDR2 FYEKMQ (reference sequence). This CDR3 spans 12 amino acids. Trimming pared 7 bases from V and 11 bases from J, leaving 17 bases between. Complete variable domain (other parts from reference TRBV13 and TRBJ1-1): AAGVIQSPRHLIKEKRETATLKCYPIPRHDTVYWYQQGPGQDPQFLISFYEKMQSDKGSIPDRFSAQQFSDYHSELNMSSLELGDSALYFCASTWGRGTAFFGQGTRLTVV.

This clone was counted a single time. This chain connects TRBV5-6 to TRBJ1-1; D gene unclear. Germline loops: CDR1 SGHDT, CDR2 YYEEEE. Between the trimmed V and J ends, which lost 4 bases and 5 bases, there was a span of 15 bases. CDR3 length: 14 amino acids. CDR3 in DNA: TGTGCCAGCAGCCCCCTGGCAGACAAAACTGAAGCTTTCTTT. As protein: CASSPLADKTEAFF.

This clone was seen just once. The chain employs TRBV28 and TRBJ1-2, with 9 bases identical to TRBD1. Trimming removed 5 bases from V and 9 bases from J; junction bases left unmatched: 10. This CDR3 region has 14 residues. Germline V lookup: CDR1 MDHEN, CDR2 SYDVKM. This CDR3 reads CASSIPGQGTSYTF. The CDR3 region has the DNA TGTGCCAGCAGTATACCGGGACAGGGTACGAGCTACACCTTC.

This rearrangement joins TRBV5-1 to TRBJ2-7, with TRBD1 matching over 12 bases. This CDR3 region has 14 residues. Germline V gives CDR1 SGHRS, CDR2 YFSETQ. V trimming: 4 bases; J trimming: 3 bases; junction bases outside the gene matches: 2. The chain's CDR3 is CASSGTGGRYEQYF. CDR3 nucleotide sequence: TGCGCCAGCAGCGGGACAGGGGGCCGCTACGAGCAGTACTTC.

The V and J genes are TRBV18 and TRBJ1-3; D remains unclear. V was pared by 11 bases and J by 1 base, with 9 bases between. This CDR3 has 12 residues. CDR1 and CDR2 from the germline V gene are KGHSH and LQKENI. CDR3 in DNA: TGTGCCGGAAGCGGGTCTGGAAACACCATATATTTT. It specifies CAGSGSGNTIYF. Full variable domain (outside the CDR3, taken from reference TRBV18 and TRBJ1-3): NAGVMQNPRHLVRRRGQEARLRCSPMKGHSHVYWYRQLPEEGLKFMVYLQKENIIDESGMPKERFSAEFPKEGPSILRIQQVVRGDSAAYFCAGSGSGNTIYFGEGSWLTVV.

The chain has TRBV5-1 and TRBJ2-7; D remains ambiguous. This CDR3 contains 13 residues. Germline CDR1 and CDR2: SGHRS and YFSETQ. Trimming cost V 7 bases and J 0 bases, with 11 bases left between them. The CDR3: CASAVEGSYEQYF. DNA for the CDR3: TGCGCCAGCGCCGTAGAAGGCTCCTACGAGCAGTACTTC. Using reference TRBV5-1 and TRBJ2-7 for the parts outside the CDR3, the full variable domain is KAGVTQTPRYLIKTRGQQVTLSCSPISGHRSVSWYQQTPGQGLQFLFEYFSETQRNKGNFPGRFSGRQFSNSRSEMNVSTLELGDSALYLCASAVEGSYEQYFGPGTRLTVT.